This T cell receptor beta chain stems from a study of cytomegalovirus exposure and HLA in healthy donors. Whole-study findings and limits: Analysis was performed later, and it showed HLA-associated TCR beta chains to be more clonally expanded than equally common others.

Per germline, CDR1 SGHTA and CDR2 FQGNSA. V was clipped by 1 base and J by 4 bases, with 11 bases between them. This CDR3 contains 14 residues. Comments on this clone: What it binds is not known.

60 Vbeta and 13 Jbeta primers were used in PCR. Method: immunoSEQ multiplex PCR; TCRdb's copy keeps in-frame clones and lacks some. The sample records about 160,000 clones, 60% to 70% being singletons. Input material: PBMCs. The rearrangement joins TRBV7-2 to TRBJ2-7; the D is unclear. The origin of this receptor is a woman aged 55-69 years in good health and CMV-seropositive. The CDR3 region is CASSLGGKGYEQYF. For the CDR3, the DNA is TGTGCCAGCAGCTTAGGAGGAAAAGGTTACGAGCAGTACTTC.